This T cell receptor (beta chain) is drawn from a study of blood T cell repertoires in COVID-19. Study background: T cells, B-cell-depleted T cells, or PBMCs supplied cDNA or gDNA.

TCRdb's table, derived via immunoSEQ multiplex PCR, lists solely in-frame clones and lacks some. This table has about 120,000 clones, almost 90% appearing once. This CDR3 is built from 13 residues. V shed 4 bases, J shed 4 bases, and the junction held 3 bases outside the gene matches. The germline V gene has CDR1 LNHNV and CDR2 YYDKDF (reference sequence). Sample: peripheral blood. The receptor was derived from a woman aged 55-69 years with COVID-19, enrolled during active disease. The chain links TRBV15 to TRBJ1-2, with 7 bases lining up with TRBD1. The CDR3 loop reads CATSTPGGYGYTF. The CDR3 DNA sequence: TGTGCCACCAGCACCCCAGGGGGCTATGGCTACACCTTC.